The rows below give T cell receptor beta chains drawn from one sample of a study of response to subunit inactivated influenza vaccine. Via MiXCR, TCRdb re-called the RT-PCR reads, giving one row per CDR3 protein. The sample shows some 150,000 distinct CDR3 sequences, around 12% of them seen only once. Another study also made use of these data, one on T cells expressing NK-cell markers.

Sequencing was performed on CD8+ T cells sorted from PBMCs, taken about 12 days after vaccination. All receptors derive from a man aged 45-65 years who received an inactivated influenza vaccine. Both conserved end residues are part of each CDR3. D genes are given only for firm matches. The listing skips clone size in some rows; elsewhere it reads once, few, many or a size class.

J gene | V gene | clone size | D gene | CDR3 DNA | CDR3 protein
TRBJ2-7 | TRBV5-4 | . | . | TGTGCCAGCAGCGCCCGGGAGGGGGCGTTCTACGAGCAGTACTTC | CASSAREGAFYEQYF
TRBJ1-1 | TRBV6-2/TRBV6-3 | . | . | TGTGCCAGCAGTTACGGGGGGGAGGTAACTGAAGCTTTCTTT | CASSYGGEVTEAFF
TRBJ1-5 | TRBV4-1 | many | TRBD1 | TGCGCCAGCAGCCATGGACAGGATCAGCCCCAGCATTTT | CASSHGQDQPQHF
TRBJ2-3 | TRBV4-2 | . | . | TGTGCCAGCAGCCAAGGTCGGACTGAGGCCGATACGCAGTATTTT | CASSQGRTEADTQYF
TRBJ1-3 | TRBV29-1 | medium-sized | . | TGCAGCGTTGAAAGCAACTCACGGGGGTCCGCTGGAAACACCATATATTTT | CSVESNSRGSAGNTIYF
TRBJ2-1 | TRBV10-3 | . | . | TGTGCCATCAGTGAGACCCAGGGACTCTCTAGGGGCAATGAGCAGTTCTTC | CAISETQGLSRGNEQFF
TRBJ1-5 | TRBV12-3/TRBV12-4 | . | . | TGTGCCAGCAACCTTGACGGGGGGAGTCAGCCCCAGCATTTT | CASNLDGGSQPQHF
TRBJ2-7 | TRBV4-2 | many | . | TGTGCCAGCAGCCAAGAACTGCACCGCGAGCAGTACTTC | CASSQELHREQYF
TRBJ2-5 | TRBV12-3/TRBV12-4 | few | . | TGTGCCAGCGGACATCTAGGGGGGCAACAAGAGACCCAGTACTTC | CASGHLGGQQETQYF
TRBJ2-5 | TRBV2 | few | . | TGTGCCAGCAGTTTGAACCCGGGGACTCAGTACTTC | CASSLNPGTQYF
TRBJ2-3 | TRBV4-3 | few | TRBD2 | TGCGCCAGCAGCCAAGATCCAGCCGGGACTAGCGCAGATACGCAGTATTTT | CASSQDPAGTSADTQYF
TRBJ2-1 | TRBV27 | few | TRBD2 | TGTGCCAGCAGTGGCGGGACTAGCGGGAACAATGAGCAGTTCTTC | CASSGGTSGNNEQFF
TRBJ1-5 | TRBV15 | few | TRBD1 | TGTGCCACCAGCAGGGATAAATTTATGGACAGGATTAATCAGCCCCAGCATTTT | CATSRDKFMDRINQPQHF
TRBJ2-2 | TRBV5-4 | . | TRBD1 | TGTGCCAGCAGCGCAGCGTTGGTTGGACAGGGGATCGGGGAGCTGTTTTTT | CASSAALVGQGIGELFF
TRBJ2-1 | TRBV20-1 | . | . | TGCAGTGCTAGAGATTACGGTCATGAGCAGTTCTTC | CSARDYGHEQFF
TRBJ2-7 | TRBV6-5 | . | . | TGTGCCAGCAGTTACACCGTTTCGGGGATTCTCTACGAGCAGTACTTC | CASSYTVSGILYEQYF
TRBJ2-2 | TRBV21-1 | . | . | TGTGCCAGCAGGAAAAGCGGGAGAACGAACACCGGGGAGCTGTTTTTT | CASRKSGRTNTGELFF
TRBJ2-1 | TRBV7-9 | . | TRBD1 | TGTGCCAGCAGCTTAGCGCAGGGGGCGATCGACAATGAGCAGTTCTTC | CASSLAQGAIDNEQFF
TRBJ2-7 | TRBV18 | . | . | TGTGCCAGCTCACCGTCCGGGCTGAGAAACGAGCAGTACTTC | CASSPSGLRNEQYF
TRBJ2-1 | TRBV24-1 | . | . | TGTGCCACCAGTGGGGGTTTGTCCTCCTACAATGAGCAGTTCTTC | CATSGGLSSYNEQFF
TRBJ2-1 | TRBV12-3/TRBV12-4 | . | . | TGTGCCAGCACGCCTGTCCTAGGGGGCAATGAGCAGTTCTTC | CASTPVLGGNEQFF
TRBJ2-2 | TRBV5-1 | many | . | TGCGCCTCTCAGGACGTAAAAGCGAACACCGGGGAGCTGTTTTTT | CASQDVKANTGELFF
TRBJ2-1 | TRBV6-2/TRBV6-3 | many | TRBD1 | TGTGCCAGCAGTTCACCGACAGGGATAGGACTCTACAATGAGCAGTTCTTC | CASSSPTGIGLYNEQFF
TRBJ2-7 | TRBV5-1 | . | . | TGCGCCAGCCGCCCAGCCCCATGGATCTACGAGCAGTACTTC | CASRPAPWIYEQYF
TRBJ2-2 | TRBV7-8 | many | . | TGTGCCAGCAGCGGTTACACCGGGGAGCTGTTTTTT | CASSGYTGELFF
TRBJ2-3 | TRBV5-1 | . | . | TGCGCCAGCAGCTTGGCTCGGTCTAGCACAGATACGCAGTATTTT | CASSLARSSTDTQYF
TRBJ2-3 | TRBV6-5 | many | TRBD2 | TGTGCCAGCAGTTCGGGACTAGCCGCCGATACGCAGTATTTT | CASSSGLAADTQYF
TRBJ2-1 | TRBV10-3 | . | TRBD1 | TGTGCCACCGGGACAGGGTCGAGTTTGACGGATGAGCAGTTCTTC | CATGTGSSLTDEQFF
TRBJ2-7 | TRBV19 | few | . | TGTGCCAGTAGTGGAGATTCCTCCTACGAGCAGTACTTC | CASSGDSSYEQYF
TRBJ1-1 | TRBV10-3 | . | TRBD1 | TGTGCCATCAGAGATCAGGGGGAAATGAACACTGAAGCTTTCTTT | CAIRDQGEMNTEAFF
TRBJ2-1 | TRBV29-1 | few | . | TGCAGCGTTTGTAGGGAGTGGGGGAGCCAAGGTGAGCAGTTCTTC | CSVCREWGSQGEQFF
TRBJ2-7 | TRBV18 | few | . | TGTGCCAGCTCACCCCAGGGATCAGCCTACGAGCAGTACTTC | CASSPQGSAYEQYF
TRBJ2-7 | TRBV7-9 | many | TRBD1 | TGTGCCAGCAGCAGCATTCGGGACAGGTTGTTCCACGAGCAGTACTTC | CASSSIRDRLFHEQYF
TRBJ2-1 | TRBV27 | many | TRBD1 | TGTGCCAGCAGTCCCCTCGGACAGGGTATGAATGAGCAGTTCTTC | CASSPLGQGMNEQFF
TRBJ2-5 | TRBV7-8 | many | . | TGTGCCAGCAGCTCCCACGAGCGGGAGACCCAGTACTTC | CASSSHERETQYF
TRBJ2-7 | TRBV7-9 | many | TRBD2 | TGTGCCAGCAGCTTAAGCGGGGGGTCGTCCTACGAGCAGTACTTC | CASSLSGGSSYEQYF
TRBJ2-7 | TRBV2 | few | . | TGTGCCAGCAGTCCCCGCGTTTTCGACGAGCAGTACTTC | CASSPRVFDEQYF
TRBJ2-3 | TRBV5-1 | many | TRBD2 | TGCGCCAGCAGCTTGGTTTATAGCGGGAGTACAGATACGCAGTATTTT | CASSLVYSGSTDTQYF
TRBJ2-3 | TRBV12-3/TRBV12-4 | . | . | TGTGCCAGCAGTTTTCTGGGTGAGGGGCCGAGGGATACGCAGTATTTT | CASSFLGEGPRDTQYF
TRBJ2-1 | TRBV7-9 | few | TRBD2 | TGTGCCAGCCGTGACGGGAGGAACTACAATGAGCAGTTCTTC | CASRDGRNYNEQFF
TRBJ2-3 | TRBV6-1 | few | TRBD2 | TGTGCCAGCAGTGGGACTAGTTATGATACGCAGTATTTT | CASSGTSYDTQYF
TRBJ2-1 | TRBV7-6 | . | TRBD1 | TGTGCCAGCAGCTTAGTCCAGGGGGCGCGGAATGAGCAGTTCTTC | CASSLVQGARNEQFF
TRBJ2-5 | TRBV7-9 | many | TRBD1 | TGTGCCAGCACCTTAGTGTTGGACAGGGAAGAGACCCAGTACTTC | CASTLVLDREETQYF
TRBJ2-1 | TRBV4-1 | . | . | TGCGCCAGCAGCCAGCCGGAACTGCGGGACAGCAATGAGCAGTTCTTC | CASSQPELRDSNEQFF
TRBJ2-1 | TRBV6-2/TRBV6-3 | . | . | TGTGCCAGCAGTGGGGTTTTTGGACAGTACAATGAGCAGTTCTTC | CASSGVFGQYNEQFF
TRBJ1-5 | TRBV15 | few | . | TGTGCCACCAGCAGAGGGGCGCAGGATCAGCCCCAGCATTTT | CATSRGAQDQPQHF
TRBJ2-5 | TRBV6-5 | . | . | TGTGCCAGCAGTTACTCGGGGGGAACCAACCAAGAGACCCAGTACTTC | CASSYSGGTNQETQYF
TRBJ2-3 | TRBV12-3/TRBV12-4 | few | . | TGTGCCAGCAGTTTCTGGGGTCCTCGCACAGATACGCAGTATTTT | CASSFWGPRTDTQYF
TRBJ2-1 | TRBV20-1 | few | . | TGCAGTGCTAGTTTCCCCTGGAGCTCCTACAATGAGCAGTTCTTC | CSASFPWSSYNEQFF
TRBJ2-7 | TRBV30 | few | . | TGTGCCTGGAGTGTCGGATCCTACGAGCAGTACTTC | CAWSVGSYEQYF
TRBJ2-5 | TRBV7-3 | many | . | TGTGCCAGCAGCTTATCGCCCCAAGAGACCCAGTACTTC | CASSLSPQETQYF
TRBJ1-6 | TRBV6-2/TRBV6-3 | few | . | TGTGCCAGCAGTCCTACGGACGGATCACCCCTCCACTTT | CASSPTDGSPLHF
TRBJ2-7 | TRBV5-6 | few | . | TGTGCCAGCAGCTTAGACCCCCCCGGCGCCTACGAGCAGTACTTC | CASSLDPPGAYEQYF
TRBJ1-1 | TRBV27 | . | . | TGTGCCAGCGAGGACGGGGCTGAAGCTTTCTTT | CASEDGAEAFF